The rows below give T cell receptor beta chains drawn from one sample of a study of T cell responses to AZD1222 COVID-19 vaccine. Profiling relied on immunoSEQ multiplex PCR, and the TCRdb table lists in-frame clones only, not all of them. The profile covers approximately 99,000 clones, with over 85% appearing a single time and approximately 3.1% taken by the ten largest. The material sequenced was peripheral blood, taken on day 0 of MenACWY control vaccination. These receptors originate from an adult in good health. Each CDR3 is given with its conserved first and last residue. Fields, in order: clone size, D gene, V gene, J gene, CDR3 DNA, CDR3 protein. D genes are given only for firm matches. A clone size is listed for some rows: how often the clone was seen (once, few, many), or a class if it is expanded.

clone size: -
D gene: -
V gene: TRBV6-5
J gene: TRBJ1-3
CDR3 DNA: TGTGCCAGCAGTTACGCCCGGAGCTCTGGAAACACCATATATTTT
CDR3 protein: CASSYARSSGNTIYF

clone size: -
D gene: TRBD1
V gene: TRBV7-3
J gene: TRBJ1-2
CDR3 DNA: TGTGCCAGCAGCCCCGACAGGGCTTATGGCTACACCTTC
CDR3 protein: CASSPDRAYGYTF

clone size: -
D gene: -
V gene: TRBV9
J gene: TRBJ2-1
CDR3 DNA: TGTGCCAGCAGCGTAGGGGAGGCCTACAGCTCCTACAATGAGCAGTTCTTC
CDR3 protein: CASSVGEAYSSYNEQFF

clone size: -
D gene: -
V gene: TRBV6-4
J gene: TRBJ2-3
CDR3 DNA: TGTGCCAGCAGCCCGGGCCTCTCGACAGATACGCAGTATTTT
CDR3 protein: CASSPGLSTDTQYF

clone size: -
D gene: -
V gene: TRBV7-3
J gene: TRBJ1-6
CDR3 DNA: TGTGCCAGCAGCTTACGGGATAGCTCCTATAATTCACCCCTCCACTTT
CDR3 protein: CASSLRDSSYNSPLHF

clone size: -
D gene: -
V gene: TRBV13
J gene: TRBJ1-2
CDR3 DNA: TGTGCCAGCAGCTTAGCAGATCGCTGGGGCGGCTACACCTTC
CDR3 protein: CASSLADRWGGYTF

clone size: -
D gene: TRBD2
V gene: TRBV6-2/TRBV6-3
J gene: TRBJ2-7
CDR3 DNA: TGTGCCAGCAGCTGGGGGGGCGAGCAGTACTTC
CDR3 protein: CASSWGGEQYF

clone size: -
D gene: -
V gene: TRBV30
J gene: TRBJ1-2
CDR3 DNA: TGTGCCTCCAGGGTGGGGGGCAAGAGCTATGGCTACACCTTC
CDR3 protein: CASRVGGKSYGYTF

clone size: -
D gene: -
V gene: TRBV7-2
J gene: TRBJ2-7
CDR3 DNA: TGTGCCAGCAGCCCCGGTGTGCCGGCACGGTACGAGCAGTACTTC
CDR3 protein: CASSPGVPARYEQYF

clone size: -
D gene: -
V gene: TRBV6-5
J gene: TRBJ2-3
CDR3 DNA: TGTGCCAGCAGTTGGGGGGGCACAGATACGCAGTATTTT
CDR3 protein: CASSWGGTDTQYF

clone size: -
D gene: -
V gene: TRBV7-6
J gene: TRBJ2-2
CDR3 DNA: TGTGCCAGCAGCTTCCGGGGCGGGGAGCTGTTTTTT
CDR3 protein: CASSFRGGELFF

clone size: -
D gene: -
V gene: TRBV7-9
J gene: TRBJ1-4
CDR3 DNA: TGTGCCAGCAGCTTAGCGCAAGGGGTAACTAATGAAAAACTGTTTTTT
CDR3 protein: CASSLAQGVTNEKLFF

clone size: -
D gene: -
V gene: TRBV6-6
J gene: TRBJ1-5
CDR3 DNA: TGTGCCAGCAGAGGCGGGCCTACCGGCAATCAGCCCCAGCATTTT
CDR3 protein: CASRGGPTGNQPQHF

clone size: -
D gene: -
V gene: TRBV19
J gene: TRBJ2-7
CDR3 DNA: TGTGCCAGTAGGCTAGGAGGGGGCAGTTACGAGCAGTACTTC
CDR3 protein: CASRLGGGSYEQYF

clone size: -
D gene: TRBD2
V gene: TRBV6-5
J gene: TRBJ2-5
CDR3 DNA: TGTGCCAGCAGTTCATTAGCGGGGCTAGAGACCCAGTACTTC
CDR3 protein: CASSSLAGLETQYF

clone size: -
D gene: -
V gene: TRBV5-1
J gene: TRBJ2-7
CDR3 DNA: TGCGCCAGCAGCTTGATGGGCAGGGCGGTCTACGAGCAGTACTTC
CDR3 protein: CASSLMGRAVYEQYF

clone size: -
D gene: -
V gene: TRBV7-6
J gene: TRBJ2-3
CDR3 DNA: TGTGCCAGCAGCGTGAGCGTTTTTAGAACAGATACGCAGTATTTT
CDR3 protein: CASSVSVFRTDTQYF

clone size: -
D gene: -
V gene: TRBV3-1/TRBV3-2
J gene: TRBJ2-1
CDR3 DNA: TGTGCCAGCAGCCTTAGGGGGGACCTCCCTTACAATGAGCAGTTCTTC
CDR3 protein: CASSLRGDLPYNEQFF

clone size: -
D gene: TRBD1
V gene: TRBV28
J gene: TRBJ1-2
CDR3 DNA: TGTGCCAGCAGTTTAGGACAGGGGGCGCTCTATGGCTACACCTTC
CDR3 protein: CASSLGQGALYGYTF

clone size: -
D gene: TRBD1
V gene: TRBV5-1
J gene: TRBJ2-3
CDR3 DNA: TGCGCCAGCAGCTTCGGTCGGCAGGGGGCGGCAGATACGCAGTATTTT
CDR3 protein: CASSFGRQGAADTQYF

clone size: -
D gene: -
V gene: TRBV7-2
J gene: TRBJ1-2
CDR3 DNA: TGTGCCAGCAGCTCTATGGGGCACACTAACTATGGCTACACCTTC
CDR3 protein: CASSSMGHTNYGYTF

clone size: -
D gene: -
V gene: TRBV7-2
J gene: TRBJ1-3
CDR3 DNA: TGTGCCAGCAGCTCCACGGCTAGCTCTGGAAACACCATATATTTT
CDR3 protein: CASSSTASSGNTIYF

clone size: few
D gene: TRBD1
V gene: TRBV7-3
J gene: TRBJ1-2
CDR3 DNA: TGTGCCAGCAGCGCGGACAGGGCGGCTGGCTACACCTTC
CDR3 protein: CASSADRAAGYTF

clone size: -
D gene: -
V gene: TRBV10-3
J gene: TRBJ2-7
CDR3 DNA: TGTGCCATCACCAGCAGCTCCTACGAGCAGTACTTC
CDR3 protein: CAITSSSYEQYF

clone size: -
D gene: -
V gene: TRBV19
J gene: TRBJ2-3
CDR3 DNA: TGTGCCAGTAGTATATCCCGGGACAAACCTGCGGATACGCAGTATTTT
CDR3 protein: CASSISRDKPADTQYF

clone size: -
D gene: -
V gene: TRBV7-9
J gene: TRBJ1-1
CDR3 DNA: TGTGCCAGCAGCTTAGGGGTCGGGGGGAACACTGAAGCTTTCTTT
CDR3 protein: CASSLGVGGNTEAFF

clone size: -
D gene: -
V gene: TRBV5-1
J gene: TRBJ1-3
CDR3 DNA: TGCGCCAGCAGCTTGACAGGCACAAACTCTGGAAACACCATATATTTT
CDR3 protein: CASSLTGTNSGNTIYF

clone size: -
D gene: -
V gene: TRBV3-1/TRBV3-2
J gene: TRBJ2-7
CDR3 DNA: TGTGCCAGCAGCCAACAGACCTACGAGCAGTACTTC
CDR3 protein: CASSQQTYEQYF

clone size: few
D gene: -
V gene: TRBV7-9
J gene: TRBJ2-3
CDR3 DNA: TGTGCCAGCAGCGCAATCGTAGGCTACACAGATACGCAGTATTTT
CDR3 protein: CASSAIVGYTDTQYF

clone size: -
D gene: -
V gene: TRBV5-1
J gene: TRBJ1-1
CDR3 DNA: TGCGCCAGCAGCTTGGAAAGGTTAGACACTGAAGCTTTCTTT
CDR3 protein: CASSLERLDTEAFF

clone size: -
D gene: TRBD2
V gene: TRBV4-3
J gene: TRBJ2-7
CDR3 DNA: TGCGCCAGCAGCCAGGAGCGGGGGGGCGGATACGAGCAGTACTTC
CDR3 protein: CASSQERGGGYEQYF

clone size: -
D gene: TRBD1
V gene: TRBV19
J gene: TRBJ2-3
CDR3 DNA: TGTGCCAGTAGTATGGGACCGGGACAGGGAATAGATACGCAGTATTTT
CDR3 protein: CASSMGPGQGIDTQYF

clone size: -
D gene: -
V gene: TRBV6-5
J gene: TRBJ1-2
CDR3 DNA: TGTGCCAGCAGTTCCCCCGGAACTAACTATGGCTACACCTTC
CDR3 protein: CASSSPGTNYGYTF

clone size: -
D gene: -
V gene: TRBV11-1
J gene: TRBJ1-6
CDR3 DNA: TGTGCCAGCAGCGTTAACAGGGTTTTAGGTTCACCCCTCCACTTT
CDR3 protein: CASSVNRVLGSPLHF

clone size: -
D gene: -
V gene: TRBV27
J gene: TRBJ2-2
CDR3 DNA: TGTGCCAGCAGTCTGGGGGGCTCCACCGGGGAGCTGTTTTTT
CDR3 protein: CASSLGGSTGELFF

clone size: -
D gene: -
V gene: TRBV7-6
J gene: TRBJ1-1
CDR3 DNA: TGTGCCAGCAGCTTAGGGGGGCCTATGAACACTGAAGCTTTCTTT
CDR3 protein: CASSLGGPMNTEAFF

clone size: once
D gene: -
V gene: TRBV18
J gene: TRBJ1-1
CDR3 DNA: TGTGCCAGCTCACTAGGGGACAAGAACACTGAAGCTTTCTTT
CDR3 protein: CASSLGDKNTEAFF

clone size: -
D gene: TRBD1
V gene: TRBV2
J gene: TRBJ1-6
CDR3 DNA: TGTGCCAGCAGGGGAAGGGGACAGGACTCACCCCTCCACTTT
CDR3 protein: CASRGRGQDSPLHF

clone size: once
D gene: -
V gene: TRBV9
J gene: TRBJ1-2
CDR3 DNA: TGTGCCAGCAGCGTAGCGGTAGGAGACAGAGCCTATGGCTACACCTTC
CDR3 protein: CASSVAVGDRAYGYTF

clone size: -
D gene: -
V gene: TRBV10-3
J gene: TRBJ2-7
CDR3 DNA: TGTGCCATCAGCCCCGGACAGACCTACGAGCAGTACTTC
CDR3 protein: CAISPGQTYEQYF

clone size: -
D gene: -
V gene: TRBV9
J gene: TRBJ2-4
CDR3 DNA: TGTGCCAGCAGCGTAGAGCAGGGTTGGGACAAAAACATTCAGTACTTC
CDR3 protein: CASSVEQGWDKNIQYF

clone size: -
D gene: -
V gene: TRBV11-2
J gene: TRBJ2-1
CDR3 DNA: TGTGCCAGCAGCTTAGTCTACCACTCCTACAATGAGCAGTTCTTC
CDR3 protein: CASSLVYHSYNEQFF

clone size: -
D gene: -
V gene: TRBV6-5
J gene: TRBJ1-1
CDR3 DNA: TGTGCCAGCAGTCGAGGGCTGACCCCGAACACTGAAGCTTTCTTT
CDR3 protein: CASSRGLTPNTEAFF

clone size: -
D gene: TRBD1
V gene: TRBV5-1
J gene: TRBJ1-3
CDR3 DNA: TGCGCCAGCAGCGCGGGGACAGGGGAAAACACCATATATTTT
CDR3 protein: CASSAGTGENTIYF

clone size: -
D gene: -
V gene: TRBV5-5
J gene: TRBJ2-2
CDR3 DNA: TGTGCCAGCGATTTGGGCACTATTAACACCGGGGAGCTGTTTTTT
CDR3 protein: CASDLGTINTGELFF

clone size: -
D gene: -
V gene: TRBV5-6
J gene: TRBJ2-1
CDR3 DNA: TGTGCCAGCAGCTTTTTTGCCAACGAGCATGAGCAGTTCTTC
CDR3 protein: CASSFFANEHEQFF

clone size: -
D gene: -
V gene: TRBV30
J gene: TRBJ2-7
CDR3 DNA: TGTGCCTGGAGGGACCCCATGGTGGGCTACGAGCAGTACTTC
CDR3 protein: CAWRDPMVGYEQYF

clone size: -
D gene: -
V gene: TRBV19
J gene: TRBJ2-7
CDR3 DNA: TGTGCCAGTAGTATAGATCGTCCGGGACTTGCGAACGAGCAGTACTTC
CDR3 protein: CASSIDRPGLANEQYF